The clone carrying this TCR beta chain was counted a few times. Its antigen is not identified. The source of the sample is a study of T cell repertoires in cytomegalovirus infection. Study as a whole: In public TCR beta signatures, there were indications of both CMV infection and matching HLA type.

Study outcomes and limitations: Dominant in the ex vivo response were TCR beta clonotypes restricted by HLA-C and specific for CMV. There were carriers of CMV plus the relevant HLA, and cumulative public TCR beta family frequency identified them.

TCRdb processed the reads anew with MiXCR; each CDR3 protein has one entry. This table holds 150,000 to 200,000 distinct CDR3 sequences, roughly 17% found once. Trimming took 1 base from V and 4 from J, leaving 7 bases between them. Germline loops: CDR1 SNHLY, CDR2 FYNNEI. The CDR3 sequence is 13 residues long. Sequences were obtained from CD8+ T cells from PBMCs. This TCR derives from a human donor in good health (CMV status not recorded). Some clones in this sample may be carry-over from other donors' samples. The genes are TRBV2 and TRBJ1-1; no reliable D call. The CDR3 nucleotides are TGTGCCAGCAGTGAAGGTCCGGGCACTGAAGCTTTCTTT. Translating it yields CASSEGPGTEAFF.